The T cell receptor (beta chain) under discussion was sequenced for a study of T cell repertoires in ileal Crohn's disease. Study-level information: Median disease duration was 7.9 years; 35% smoked at surgery. About half of patients got postoperative therapy: under 12 thiopurines, around 18 anti-TNF. Biopsies of the neoterminal ileum at postoperative colonoscopy form M6 samples.

Time point indicated: neoterminal ileum biopsy at postoperative endoscopy, about 6 months after surgery. The data were produced by immunoSEQ multiplex PCR, yet TCRdb's version contains in-frame clones alone and is incomplete. In the table there are about 12,000 clones, 75% to 85% of which are singletons. Germline CDR1 is SGHTA and CDR2 is FQGNSA. V shed 2 bases, J shed 3 bases, and the junction held 8 bases outside the gene matches. The CDR3 is 16 amino acids. The TCR comes from an adult with Crohn's disease. Sequencing was done on a sample of ileal tissue. The gene calls are TRBV7-2 and TRBJ2-7; 9 bases map to TRBD2. CDR3 nucleotide sequence: TGTGCCAGCAGCTTACTAGCGGGGAACTACCTCTACGAGCAGTACTTC. It yields the protein CASSLLAGNYLYEQYF.